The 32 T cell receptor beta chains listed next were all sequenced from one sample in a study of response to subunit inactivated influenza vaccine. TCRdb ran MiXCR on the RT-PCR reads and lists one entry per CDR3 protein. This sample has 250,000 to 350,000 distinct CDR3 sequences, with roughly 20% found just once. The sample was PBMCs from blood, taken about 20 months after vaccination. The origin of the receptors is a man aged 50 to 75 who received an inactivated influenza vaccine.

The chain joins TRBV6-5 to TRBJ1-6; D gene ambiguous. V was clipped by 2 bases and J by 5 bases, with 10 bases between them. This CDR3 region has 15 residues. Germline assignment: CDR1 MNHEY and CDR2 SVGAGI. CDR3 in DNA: TGTGCCAGCAGTTACGGGGAAAGGAATAATTCACCCCTCCACTTT. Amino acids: CASSYGERNNSPLHF.

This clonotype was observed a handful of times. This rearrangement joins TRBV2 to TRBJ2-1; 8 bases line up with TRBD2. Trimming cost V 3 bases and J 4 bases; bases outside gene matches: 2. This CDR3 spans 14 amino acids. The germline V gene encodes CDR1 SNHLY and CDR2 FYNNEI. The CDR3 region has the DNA TGTGCCAGCAGTGAGGGCGGGGGGTACAATGAGCAGTTCTTC. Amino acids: CASSEGGGYNEQFF. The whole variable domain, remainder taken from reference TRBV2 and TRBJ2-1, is EPEVTQTPSHQVTQMGQEVILRCVPISNHLYFYWYRQILGQKVEFLVSFYNNEISEKSEIFDDQFSVERPDGSNFTLKIRSTKLEDSAMYFCASSEGGGYNEQFFGPGTRLTVL.

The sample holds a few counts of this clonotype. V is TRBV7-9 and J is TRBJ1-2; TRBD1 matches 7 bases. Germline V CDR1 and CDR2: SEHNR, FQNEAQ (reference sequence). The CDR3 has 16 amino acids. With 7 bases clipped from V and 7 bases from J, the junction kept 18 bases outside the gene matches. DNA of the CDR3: TGTGCCAGCATCTCATTCCAGGACAGTGACAGGGTTGGCTACACCTTC. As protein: CASISFQDSDRVGYTF.

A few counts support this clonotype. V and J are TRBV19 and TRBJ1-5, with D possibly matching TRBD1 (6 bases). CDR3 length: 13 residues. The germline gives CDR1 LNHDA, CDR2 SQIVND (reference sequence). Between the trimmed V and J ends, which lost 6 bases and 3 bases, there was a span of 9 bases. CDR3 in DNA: TGTGCCAGTAGGGACAGCTACAATCAGCCCCAGCATTTT. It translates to CASRDSYNQPQHF.

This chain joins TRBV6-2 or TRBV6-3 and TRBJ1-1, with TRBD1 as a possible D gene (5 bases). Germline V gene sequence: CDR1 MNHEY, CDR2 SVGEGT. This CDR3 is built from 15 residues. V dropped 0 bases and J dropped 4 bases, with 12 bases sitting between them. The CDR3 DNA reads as TGTGCCAGCAGTTACTCACCTAGGGGTCGCACTGAAGCTTTCTTT. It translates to CASSYSPRGRTEAFF.

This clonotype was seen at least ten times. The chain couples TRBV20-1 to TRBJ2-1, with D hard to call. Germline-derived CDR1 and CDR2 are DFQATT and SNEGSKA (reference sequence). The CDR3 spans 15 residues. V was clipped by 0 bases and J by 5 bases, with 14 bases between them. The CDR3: CSARDRWAVNNEQFF. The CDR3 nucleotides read TGCAGTGCTAGAGATCGCTGGGCAGTAAACAATGAGCAGTTCTTC.

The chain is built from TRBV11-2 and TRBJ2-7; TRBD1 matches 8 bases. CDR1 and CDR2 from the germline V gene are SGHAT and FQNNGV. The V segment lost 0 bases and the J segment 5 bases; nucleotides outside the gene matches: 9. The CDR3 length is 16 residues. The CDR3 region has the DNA TGTGCCAGCAGCTTAGATTTTGGACAGGGATACCACGAGCAGTACTTC. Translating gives CASSLDFGQGYHEQYF. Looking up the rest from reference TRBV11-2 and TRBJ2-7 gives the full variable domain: EAGVAQSPRYKIIEKRQSVAFWCNPISGHATLYWYQQILGQGPKLLIQFQNNGVVDDSQLPKDRFSAERLKGVDSTLKIQPAKLEDSAVYLCASSLDFGQGYHEQYFGPGTRLTVT.

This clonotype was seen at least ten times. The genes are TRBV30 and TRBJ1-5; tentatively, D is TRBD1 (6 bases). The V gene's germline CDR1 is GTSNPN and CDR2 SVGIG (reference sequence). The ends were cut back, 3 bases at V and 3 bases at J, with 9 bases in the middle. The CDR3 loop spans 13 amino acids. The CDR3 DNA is TGTGCCTGGAGCGGGGGCTTCAATCAGCCCCAGCATTTT. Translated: CAWSGGFNQPQHF.

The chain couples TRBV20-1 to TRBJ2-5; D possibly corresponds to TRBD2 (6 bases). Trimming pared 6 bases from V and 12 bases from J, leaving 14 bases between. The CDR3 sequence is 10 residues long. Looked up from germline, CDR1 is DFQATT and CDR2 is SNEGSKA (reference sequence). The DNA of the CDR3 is TGCAGTGCGCTAAGCGGGCTAAAGTACTTC. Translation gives CSALSGLKYF.

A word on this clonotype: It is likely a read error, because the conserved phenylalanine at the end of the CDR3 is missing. CDR3 residues: CASSPWNLAARNEQFI. For the CDR3, the DNA is TGTGCCAGCAGCCCGTGGAATCTAGCCGCTAGGAATGAGCAGTTCATC. The chain links TRBV4-2 to TRBJ2-1; D perhaps matches TRBD2 (5 bases). Germline CDR1 is LGHNA and CDR2 is YNFKEQ. V was shortened by 4 bases and J by 7 bases, with 20 bases between the two germline ends. The CDR3 length is 16 residues.

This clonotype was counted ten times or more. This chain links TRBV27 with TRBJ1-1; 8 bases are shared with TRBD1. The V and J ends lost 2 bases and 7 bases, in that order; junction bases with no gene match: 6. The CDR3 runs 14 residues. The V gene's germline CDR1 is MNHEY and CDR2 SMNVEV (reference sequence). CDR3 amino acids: CASSLQGAAGEAFF. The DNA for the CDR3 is TGTGCCAGCAGTTTACAGGGGGCGGCAGGTGAAGCTTTCTTT.

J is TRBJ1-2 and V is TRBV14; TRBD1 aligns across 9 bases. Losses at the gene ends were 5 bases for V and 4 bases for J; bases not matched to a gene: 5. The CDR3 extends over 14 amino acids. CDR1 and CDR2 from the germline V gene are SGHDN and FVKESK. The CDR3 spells CASSRTGAIYGYTF. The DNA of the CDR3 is TGTGCCAGCAGCAGGACAGGGGCGATCTATGGCTACACCTTC.

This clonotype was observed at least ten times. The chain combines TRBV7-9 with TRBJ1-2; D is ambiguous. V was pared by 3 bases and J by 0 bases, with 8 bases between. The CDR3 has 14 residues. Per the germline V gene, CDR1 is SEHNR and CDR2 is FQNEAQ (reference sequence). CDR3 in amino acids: CASSFEFPNYGYTF. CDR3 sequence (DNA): TGTGCCAGCAGCTTTGAATTTCCTAACTATGGCTACACCTTC.

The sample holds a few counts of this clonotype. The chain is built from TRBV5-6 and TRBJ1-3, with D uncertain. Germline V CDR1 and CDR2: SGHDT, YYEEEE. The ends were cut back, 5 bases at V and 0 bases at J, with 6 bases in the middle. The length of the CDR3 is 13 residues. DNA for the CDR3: TGTGCCAGCAGGGAACGCTCTGGAAACACCATATATTTT. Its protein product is CASRERSGNTIYF.

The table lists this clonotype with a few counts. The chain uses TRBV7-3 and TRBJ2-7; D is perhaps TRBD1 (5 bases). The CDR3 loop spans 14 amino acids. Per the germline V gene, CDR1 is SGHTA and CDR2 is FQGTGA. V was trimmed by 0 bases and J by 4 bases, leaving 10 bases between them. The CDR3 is CASSLTGLRYEQYF. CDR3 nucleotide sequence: TGTGCCAGCAGCTTAACGGGGCTGCGATACGAGCAGTACTTC. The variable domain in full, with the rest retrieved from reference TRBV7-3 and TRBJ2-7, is GAGVSQTPSNKVTEKGKYVELRCDPISGHTALYWYRQSLGQGPEFLIYFQGTGAADDSGLPNDRFFAVRPEGSVSTLKIQRTERGDSAVYLCASSLTGLRYEQYFGPGTRLTVT.

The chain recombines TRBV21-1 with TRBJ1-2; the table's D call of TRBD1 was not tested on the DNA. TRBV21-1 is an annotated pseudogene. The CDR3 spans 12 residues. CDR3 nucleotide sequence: TGTGCCAGCAGCAAAGATGGGGGCGGCTACACCTTC. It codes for CASSKDGGGYTF.

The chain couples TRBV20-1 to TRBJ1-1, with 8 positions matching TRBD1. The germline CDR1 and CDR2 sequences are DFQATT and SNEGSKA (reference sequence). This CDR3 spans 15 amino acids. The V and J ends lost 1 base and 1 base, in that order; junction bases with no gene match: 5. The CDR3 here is CSARAGTGPNTEAFF. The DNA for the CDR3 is TGCAGTGCTAGAGCCGGGACAGGCCCGAACACTGAAGCTTTCTTT.

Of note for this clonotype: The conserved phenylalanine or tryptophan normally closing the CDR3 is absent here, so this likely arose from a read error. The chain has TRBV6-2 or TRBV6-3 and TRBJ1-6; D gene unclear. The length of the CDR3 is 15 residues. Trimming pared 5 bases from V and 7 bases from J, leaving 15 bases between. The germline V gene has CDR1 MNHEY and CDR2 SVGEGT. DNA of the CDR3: TGTGCCAGCAGTAGCCGCCCCGGAGGGAATTCACCCCTCCACATT. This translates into CASSSRPGGNSPLHI.

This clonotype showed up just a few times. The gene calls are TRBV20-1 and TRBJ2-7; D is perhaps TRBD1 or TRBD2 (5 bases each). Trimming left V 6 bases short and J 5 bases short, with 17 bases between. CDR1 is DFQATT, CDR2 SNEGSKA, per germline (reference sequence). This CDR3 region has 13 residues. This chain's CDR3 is CSAVNRDGDEQYF. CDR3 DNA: TGCAGTGCCGTAAACCGGGACGGAGACGAGCAGTACTTC.

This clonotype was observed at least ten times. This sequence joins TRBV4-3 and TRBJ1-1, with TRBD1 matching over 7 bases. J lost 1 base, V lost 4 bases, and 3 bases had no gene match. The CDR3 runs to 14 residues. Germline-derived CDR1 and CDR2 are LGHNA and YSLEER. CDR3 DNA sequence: TGCGCCAGCAGCCGTTGGACAGGGAACACTGAAGCTTTCTTT. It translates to CASSRWTGNTEAFF.

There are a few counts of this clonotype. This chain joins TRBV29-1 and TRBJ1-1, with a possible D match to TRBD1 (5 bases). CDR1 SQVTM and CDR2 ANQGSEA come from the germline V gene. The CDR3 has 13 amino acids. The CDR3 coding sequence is TGCAGTGTGGGGGGGAGGTTGGGGTCTGAAGCTTTCTTT. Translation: CSVGGRLGSEAFF.

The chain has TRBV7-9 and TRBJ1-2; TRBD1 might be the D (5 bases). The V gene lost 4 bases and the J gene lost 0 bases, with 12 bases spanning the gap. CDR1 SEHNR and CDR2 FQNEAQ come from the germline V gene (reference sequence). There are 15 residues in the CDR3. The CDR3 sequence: CASSSTTGTNYGYTF. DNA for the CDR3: TGTGCCAGCAGCTCAACCACAGGAACTAACTATGGCTACACCTTC.

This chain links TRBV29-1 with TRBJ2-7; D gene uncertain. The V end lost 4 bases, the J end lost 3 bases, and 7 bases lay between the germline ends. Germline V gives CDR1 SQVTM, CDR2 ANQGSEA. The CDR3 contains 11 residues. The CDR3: CSVAANYEQYF. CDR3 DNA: TGCAGCGTTGCGGCCAACTACGAGCAGTACTTC.

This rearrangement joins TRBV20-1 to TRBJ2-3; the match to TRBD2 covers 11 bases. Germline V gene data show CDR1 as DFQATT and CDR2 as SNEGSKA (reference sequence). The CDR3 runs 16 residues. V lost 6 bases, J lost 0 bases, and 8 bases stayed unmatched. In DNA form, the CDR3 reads TGCAGTGCGGAGGGGACTAGCGGCCTAAGCACAGATACGCAGTATTTT. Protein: CSAEGTSGLSTDTQYF.

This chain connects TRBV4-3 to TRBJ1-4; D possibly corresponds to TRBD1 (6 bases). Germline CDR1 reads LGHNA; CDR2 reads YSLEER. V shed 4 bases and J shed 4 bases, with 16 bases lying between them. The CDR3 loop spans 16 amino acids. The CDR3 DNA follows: TGCGCCAGCAGCCGGACCTTTAAGGGGGTTAATGAAAAACTGTTTTTT. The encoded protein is CASSRTFKGVNEKLFF.

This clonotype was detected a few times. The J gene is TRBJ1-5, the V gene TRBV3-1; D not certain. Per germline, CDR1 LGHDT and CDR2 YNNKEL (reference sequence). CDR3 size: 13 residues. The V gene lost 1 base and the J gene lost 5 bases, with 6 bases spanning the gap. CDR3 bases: TGTGCCAGCAGCCAAGGGACCTATCAGCCCCAGCATTTT. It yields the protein CASSQGTYQPQHF.

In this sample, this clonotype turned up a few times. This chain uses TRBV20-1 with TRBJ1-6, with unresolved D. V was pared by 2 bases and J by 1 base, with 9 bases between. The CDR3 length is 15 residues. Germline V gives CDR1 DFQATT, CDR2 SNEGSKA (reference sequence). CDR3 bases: TGCAGTGCTAGAAATCCGGGGTCCTATAATTCACCCCTCCACTTT. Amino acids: CSARNPGSYNSPLHF.

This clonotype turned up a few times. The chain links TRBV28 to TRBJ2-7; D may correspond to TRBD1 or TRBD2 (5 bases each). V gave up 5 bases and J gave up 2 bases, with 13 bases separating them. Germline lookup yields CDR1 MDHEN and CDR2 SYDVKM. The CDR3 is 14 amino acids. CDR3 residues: CASSTPGPPYEQYF. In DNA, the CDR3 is TGTGCCAGCAGTACGCCGGGACCCCCCTACGAGCAGTACTTC. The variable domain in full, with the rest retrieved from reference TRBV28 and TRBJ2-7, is DVKVTQSSRYLVKRTGEKVFLECVQDMDHENMFWYRQDPGLGLRLIYFSYDVKMKEKGDIPEGYSVSREKKERFSLILESASTNQTSMYLCASSTPGPPYEQYFGPGTRLTVT.

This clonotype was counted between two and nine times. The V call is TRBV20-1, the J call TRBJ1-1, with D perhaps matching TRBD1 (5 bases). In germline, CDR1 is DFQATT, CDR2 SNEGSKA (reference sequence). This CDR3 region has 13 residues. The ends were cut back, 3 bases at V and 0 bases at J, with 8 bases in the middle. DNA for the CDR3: TGCAGTGCTAGTTTAGGGGTGAACACTGAAGCTTTCTTT. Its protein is CSASLGVNTEAFF.

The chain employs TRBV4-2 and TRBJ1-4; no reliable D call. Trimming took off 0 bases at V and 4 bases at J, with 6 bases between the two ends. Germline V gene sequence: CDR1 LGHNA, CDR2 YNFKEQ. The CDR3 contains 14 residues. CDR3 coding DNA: TGTGCCAGCAGCCAAGAAGGGAGTAATGAAAAACTGTTTTTT. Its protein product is CASSQEGSNEKLFF.

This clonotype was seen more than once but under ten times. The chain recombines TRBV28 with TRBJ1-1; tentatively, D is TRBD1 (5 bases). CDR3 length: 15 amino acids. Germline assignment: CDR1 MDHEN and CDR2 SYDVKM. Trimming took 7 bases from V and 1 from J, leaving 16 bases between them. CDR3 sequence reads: CASTVGTLGNTEAFF. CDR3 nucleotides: TGTGCCAGCACGGTGGGGACTCTTGGGAACACTGAAGCTTTCTTT. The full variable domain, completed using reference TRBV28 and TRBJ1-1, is DVKVTQSSRYLVKRTGEKVFLECVQDMDHENMFWYRQDPGLGLRLIYFSYDVKMKEKGDIPEGYSVSREKKERFSLILESASTNQTSMYLCASTVGTLGNTEAFFGQGTRLTVV.

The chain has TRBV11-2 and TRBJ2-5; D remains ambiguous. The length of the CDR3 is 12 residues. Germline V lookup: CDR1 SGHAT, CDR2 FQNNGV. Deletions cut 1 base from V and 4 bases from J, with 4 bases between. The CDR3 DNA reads TGTGCCAGCAGCTTAGTGTTAGAGACCCAGTACTTC. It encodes CASSLVLETQYF.